This TCR beta chain is drawn from a study of blood T cell repertoires in COVID-19. In the study overall: Donors in the United States, Italy and Spain gave samples during acute or convalescent COVID-19.

The assay was immunoSEQ multiplex PCR, and TCRdb's table has in-frame clones only and misses some. Seen here are roughly 300,000 clones, around 85% observed once, and the top ten hold approximately 7.9%. Germline lookup yields CDR1 MNHEY and CDR2 SVGEGT. The CDR3 totals 13 residues. The V and J ends lost 6 bases and 4 bases respectively, with 10 bases between them. The source of this sequence is a human donor in a cohort sampled during active COVID-19. Sequencing was performed on peripheral blood. V gene TRBV6-2 or TRBV6-3 combines with J gene TRBJ1-5; D gene ambiguous. CDR3 sequence: CASSPPPNQPQHF. The CDR3 DNA reads TGTGCCAGCAGCCCCCCCCCGAATCAGCCCCAGCATTTT.